This T cell receptor beta chain is from a study of shared clonotypes between healthy human individuals. Study context: Three plates each covered CD4 naive and memory; CD8 naive two, CD8 memory one. Findings and caveats of the study: Around 5.3% of naive CD4 clonotypes were shared across several donors. The authors expected sequencing depth to affect clonotype sharing among donors.

This clone turned up a few times. The antigen is not known. One end of the junction does not line up with germline, which may come from a read error. CDR1 is SGHRS and CDR2 is YFSETQ in the germline V gene. The CDR3 is 13 amino acids. Clones were sequenced by immunoSEQ multiplex PCR, and TCRdb holds only the in-frame ones, with some missing. Here the sample spans about 1.5 million clones, around 98% being singletons. The receptor was derived from a man aged 25-45 years in good health. The V and J genes are TRBV5-1 and TRBJ2-1; D not certain. Sequenced sample: naive CD4+ T cells sorted from blood. Subset: CD45RA+ positively selected. CDR3 sequence (DNA): TGCGCCAGCAGCTTGTTGCCCAGGTCACTTGGGATCTTC. Protein product: CASSLLPRSLGIF.